The rows below give T cell receptor beta chains drawn from one sample of a study of human T cells and chemical hapten exposure. Each CDR3 protein is one row after TCRdb ran MiXCR on the RACE reads. The table shows about 380,000 distinct CDR3 sequences, with less than 6.5% occurring only once. The source material was whole blood, sampled in connection with sensitization to the hapten diphenylcyclopropenone (DPC). Source of these receptors: a woman aged 50 to 60 with alopecia areata. Some clones in this sample may be carry-over from other donors' samples. Both conserved end residues are trimmed from each CDR3. Each record gives: J gene, V gene, D gene, CDR3 protein. D genes are given only for firm matches.

j_call: TRBJ2-3; v_call: TRBV4-1; d_call: TRBD2; cdr3_aa: ASSQSRGGDTQY
j_call: TRBJ1-3; v_call: TRBV6-1; d_call: .; cdr3_aa: ASSVDGFSGNTIY
j_call: TRBJ2-3; v_call: TRBV28; d_call: .; cdr3_aa: ASSLPRGTDTQY
j_call: TRBJ1-4; v_call: TRBV4-2; d_call: .; cdr3_aa: ASSRMIDATNEKLF
j_call: TRBJ2-2; v_call: TRBV14; d_call: .; cdr3_aa: ASSQQGHLGELF
j_call: TRBJ2-1; v_call: TRBV27; d_call: TRBD2; cdr3_aa: ASSSLTSGGADEQF
j_call: TRBJ2-5; v_call: TRBV12-3/TRBV12-4; d_call: .; cdr3_aa: ASSPRELGTQY
j_call: TRBJ1-1; v_call: TRBV5-4; d_call: .; cdr3_aa: ASSLGGMVNTEAF
j_call: TRBJ2-3; v_call: TRBV4-1; d_call: TRBD2; cdr3_aa: ASSPRTSGATDTQY
j_call: TRBJ2-1; v_call: TRBV10-3; d_call: .; cdr3_aa: AIRDSSYNEQF
j_call: TRBJ2-5; v_call: TRBV27; d_call: .; cdr3_aa: ASSHSSVQETQY
j_call: TRBJ2-7; v_call: TRBV29-1; d_call: TRBD1; cdr3_aa: SVGTGGSSYEQY
j_call: TRBJ2-7; v_call: TRBV21-1; d_call: .; cdr3_aa: ASSKAETGERVPTYEQY
j_call: TRBJ2-6; v_call: TRBV6-1; d_call: TRBD1; cdr3_aa: ASTLYPGGSSGANVLT